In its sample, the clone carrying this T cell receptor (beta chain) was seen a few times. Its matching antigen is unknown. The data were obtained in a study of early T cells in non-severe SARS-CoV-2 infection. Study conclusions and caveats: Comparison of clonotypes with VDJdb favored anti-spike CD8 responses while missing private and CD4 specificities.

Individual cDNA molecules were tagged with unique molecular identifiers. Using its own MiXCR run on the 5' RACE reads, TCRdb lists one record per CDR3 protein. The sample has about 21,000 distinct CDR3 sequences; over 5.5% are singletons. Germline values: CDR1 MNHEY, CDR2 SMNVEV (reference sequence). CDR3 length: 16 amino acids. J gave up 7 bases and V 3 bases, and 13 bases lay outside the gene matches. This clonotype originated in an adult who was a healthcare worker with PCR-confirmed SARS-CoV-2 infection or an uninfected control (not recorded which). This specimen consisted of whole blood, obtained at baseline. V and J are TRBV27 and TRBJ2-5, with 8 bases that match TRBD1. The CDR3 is CASSLNWDRTFGTQYF. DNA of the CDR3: TGTGCCAGCAGTTTGAACTGGGACAGGACCTTTGGGACCCAGTACTTC.